This TCR beta chain originates from a study of control samples from healthy donors and cancer patients. Profiling relied on immunoSEQ multiplex PCR, and the TCRdb table lists in-frame clones only, not all of them. The sample lists tens of thousands of clones; roughly 84% were seen once. The germline V gene has CDR1 MNHEY and CDR2 SVGAGI. This CDR3 is 14 amino acids long. Trimming removed 7 bases from V and 4 bases from J; junction bases left unmatched: 9. V gene TRBV6-5 combines with J gene TRBJ1-2; 7 bases line up with TRBD1. Sequencing input: PBMCs. The source of this sequence is a man between 65 and 79 years old with lung cancer. The CDR3 sequence: CASINRGLSYGYTF. CDR3 DNA sequence: TGTGCCAGCATCAACAGGGGTCTCAGCTATGGCTACACCTTC.